These T cell receptor beta chains were read from a single sample in a study of T cells in Graves' hyperthyroidism and ophthalmopathy. Each CDR3 protein gets one entry after TCRdb re-called the multiplex PCR reads with MiXCR. The table has 340,000 or so distinct CDR3 sequences, over 15% seen once; the top ten hold about half. What was sequenced was blood. Receptor source: a woman aged 45 to 65 with Graves' hyperthyroidism. The CDR3 runs from the conserved cysteine through the conserved F or W. Each record gives: clone size, J gene, D gene, V gene, CDR3 DNA, CDR3 protein. A D gene is named only where the DNA matches it firmly. Clone size is shown for a subset of rows, as once, few, many or a class of expanded clone.

NA,TRBJ1-5,NA,TRBV4-1,TGCGCCAGCAGCCCTGGACAGAATAGCAATCAGCCCCAGCATTTT,CASSPGQNSNQPQHF
few,TRBJ2-1,TRBD2,TRBV7-9,TGTGCCAGCAGCTTAGGGGGACTAGTTAACAATGAGCAGTTCTTC,CASSLGGLVNNEQFF
many,TRBJ2-7,TRBD2,TRBV28,TGTGCCAGCAGCTCCTTAGCGGGAGCTCAGTACGAGCAGTACTTC,CASSSLAGAQYEQYF
many,TRBJ2-1,NA,TRBV28,TGTGCCAGCAGGAAACTAGCAAGCGATGAGCAGTTCTTC,CASRKLASDEQFF
few,TRBJ2-1,NA,TRBV28,TGTGCCAGCACGGGGGCCCGCAATGAGCAGTTCTTC,CASTGARNEQFF
NA,TRBJ2-1,NA,TRBV29-1,TGCAGCGTTGTGCGTAGCGGAGCTAATGAGCAGTTCTTC,CSVVRSGANEQFF
few,TRBJ2-3,NA,TRBV7-8,TGTGCCAGCAGCTTTGCGGTCACAGATACGCAGTATTTT,CASSFAVTDTQYF
few,TRBJ1-2,NA,TRBV29-1,TGCAGCGTTGAAGCCCCAGTCTATGGCTACACCTTC,CSVEAPVYGYTF
many,TRBJ2-1,NA,TRBV6-5,TGTGCCAGCAGTTATGGCAATGAGCAGTTCTTC,CASSYGNEQFF
few,TRBJ1-1,NA,TRBV5-6,TGTGCCAGCAGCTTGGCCTTGGCAGACCTAAGAGGCACTGAAGCTTTCTTT,CASSLALADLRGTEAFF
many,TRBJ2-1,NA,TRBV28,TGTGCCAGCAGCACAGGATCCTACAATGAGCAGTTCTTC,CASSTGSYNEQFF
many,TRBJ1-2,NA,TRBV7-2,TGTGCCAGCAGCTTACAACAGGGACGGGGCTACACCTTC,CASSLQQGRGYTF
few,TRBJ1-1,NA,TRBV5-1,TGCGCCAGCAGCTTGCAACCGGGGGGGAACACTGAAGCTTTCTTT,CASSLQPGGNTEAFF
NA,TRBJ1-1,NA,TRBV7-8,TGTGCCAGCAGTTTGGCTGGGGGCGGTGAAGCTTTCTTT,CASSLAGGGEAFF
many,TRBJ2-7,NA,TRBV7-9,TGTGCCAGCAGCCCCTCCCAGGTCTCCTACGAGCAGTACTTC,CASSPSQVSYEQYF
many,TRBJ2-5,NA,TRBV7-8,TGTGCCAGCAGCTTAGTAGCAGCCCAAGAGACCCAGTACTTC,CASSLVAAQETQYF
few,TRBJ2-3,NA,TRBV9,TGTGCCAGCAGCGTAGGGTACTCTACGGATACGCAGTATTTT,CASSVGYSTDTQYF
NA,TRBJ1-5,TRBD1,TRBV6-9,TGTGCCAGCAGTTCACAAACAGGGGACAATCAGCCCCAGCATTTT,CASSSQTGDNQPQHF
NA,TRBJ2-5,TRBD2,TRBV27,TGTGCCAGCAGTTTCCTGCGGGGGGCCCAAGAGACCCAGTACTTC,CASSFLRGAQETQYF
NA,TRBJ2-5,NA,TRBV5-1,TGCGCCAGCAGATCACCGGGGGCCGGGGAGACCCAGTACTTC,CASRSPGAGETQYF
many,TRBJ1-5,NA,TRBV30,TGTGCCTGGAGTGCGGACAGCAACAATCAGCCCCAGCATTTT,CAWSADSNNQPQHF
NA,TRBJ2-1,NA,TRBV19,TGTGCCAGTAGTATAGTGTGGGCTAGCTCCTACAATGAGCAGTTCTTC,CASSIVWASSYNEQFF
many,TRBJ1-1,TRBD1,TRBV9,TGTGCCAGCAGCCTAGGACAGGAACTCACTGAAGCTTTCTTT,CASSLGQELTEAFF
few,TRBJ2-7,TRBD2,TRBV29-1,TGCAGCGTTGTACTAGCGGGATTCTACGAGCAGTACTTC,CSVVLAGFYEQYF
few,TRBJ2-5,NA,TRBV9,TGTGCCAGCAGCGCTCCTAACAGGGTAGAGACCCAGTACTTC,CASSAPNRVETQYF
many,TRBJ1-1,NA,TRBV6-1,TGTGCCAGCATCCGGCAGCCGGGTACCGGTACTGAAGCTTTCTTT,CASIRQPGTGTEAFF
many,TRBJ2-5,TRBD1,TRBV5-5,TGTGCCAGCAGCTTCGAGGGACAGGGCTTTCAGACCCAGTACTTC,CASSFEGQGFQTQYF
NA,TRBJ2-2,NA,TRBV14,TGTGCCAGCAGCCAAGTTCTCCCCGGGCCCGGGGAGCTGTTTTTT,CASSQVLPGPGELFF
NA,TRBJ1-2,TRBD1,TRBV29-1,TGCAGCGTTGGCGGAACAGGGGAAGGCTACACCTTC,CSVGGTGEGYTF
many,TRBJ2-5,TRBD2,TRBV12-3/TRBV12-4,TGTGCCAGCAGTCGTAGCGGGAGAGGACAAGAGACCCAGTACTTC,CASSRSGRGQETQYF
NA,TRBJ2-5,NA,TRBV5-5,TGTGCCAGCAGCTCTAGGGATTCGCCGGAGACCCAGTACTTC,CASSSRDSPETQYF
many,TRBJ2-3,NA,TRBV3-1,TGTGCCAGCAGCCACGCGGACTGGGCGGGCGATACGCAGTATTTT,CASSHADWAGDTQYF
many,TRBJ1-2,NA,TRBV5-5,TGTGCCAGCAGCTTGGACACGGTTTCCTATGGCTACACCTTC,CASSLDTVSYGYTF
NA,TRBJ1-2,TRBD1,TRBV10-3,TGTGCCATCAGTGGGTCACTAGGGGGCTTCTCTGGCTACACCTTC,CAISGSLGGFSGYTF
many,TRBJ2-5,NA,TRBV18,TGTGCCAGCTCACCACCGAACGGGATAGGCCAAGAGACCCAGTACTTC,CASSPPNGIGQETQYF
NA,TRBJ1-6,NA,TRBV30,TGTGCCTGGAGTTCAGGGAGAGATTCACCCCTCCACTTT,CAWSSGRDSPLHF
few,TRBJ2-3,TRBD2,TRBV28,TGTGCCTGTCGGGAGGCGGGAGCCGTAGATACGCAGTATTTT,CACREAGAVDTQYF
few,TRBJ1-4,TRBD1,TRBV20-1,TGCAGTGCTAGAGTACCAGGGCAGGGGGGTGAAAAACTGTTTTTT,CSARVPGQGGEKLFF
NA,TRBJ2-3,TRBD1,TRBV19,TGTGCCAGTAGTGGACCCTACAGGGGAGTTGATACGCAGTATTTT,CASSGPYRGVDTQYF
NA,TRBJ2-1,NA,TRBV20-1,TGCAATGCTAGAACAGTCGCTGAGCAGTTCTTC,CNARTVAEQFF
NA,TRBJ1-1,NA,TRBV30,TGTGCCTGGAGTGCCGGGGGGGAAGCTTTCTTT,CAWSAGGEAFF
many,TRBJ1-2,NA,TRBV3-1,TGTGCCAGCAGCCAAGATTTTACAGTCTATGGCTACACCTTC,CASSQDFTVYGYTF
few,TRBJ2-2,NA,TRBV7-8,TGTGCCAGCAGCGTTTTAGACATCGGGGAGCTGTTTTTT,CASSVLDIGELFF
many,TRBJ1-4,NA,TRBV7-9,TGTGCCAGCAGCTTAAGTGGGACTGCTAATGAAAAACTGTTTTTT,CASSLSGTANEKLFF
many,TRBJ2-3,NA,TRBV11-3,TGTGCCAGCAGCTCAAGACTGAACCCAGATACGCAGTATTTT,CASSSRLNPDTQYF
NA,TRBJ2-7,TRBD2,TRBV18,TGTGCCAGCTCACCCCCGGCGGTAGCGGGGGCCCGCTACGAGCAGTACTTC,CASSPPAVAGARYEQYF